The T cell receptor (beta chain) under discussion was sequenced for a study of T-cell reconstitution after alpha-beta-depleted transplantation in children (dated by TCRdb to about 2016). About the full investigation: Using TCR repertoire profiling, the study followed T-cell immune reconstitution in a quantitative way in children after TCRalphabeta/CD19-depleted allogeneic hematopoietic cell transplantation. Overall study results and their limits: Over the following months the frequencies of hyperexpanded clones went down, and after one year T-cell counts and TCRbeta diversity were mostly credited to newly produced T cells. The high TCRbeta diversity at day 60 in some patients was ascribed to recipient T cells and intrathymic progenitors that had survived conditioning. Apparently early alphabetaT-cell count recovery about two months after transplant reportedly relied on only several hundred rapidly expanded clones derived from non-depleted graft cells.

Reading the label with the study, this specimen's treatment or condition is: allogeneic hematopoietic cell transplantation with graft depleted of TCRalphabeta T cells and CD19 B cells. TCRalphabeta/CD19-depleted allogeneic hematopoietic cell grafts were given to the transplant recipients, all of whom were children. Receptor libraries were prepared by PCR. Sequencing was carried out with an Illumina HiSeq 2500. Molecular barcoding was employed in the preparation of TCR libraries, with unique molecular identifiers being used to normalize TCRbeta repertoire quantification. Using fastp at Q25 and MiXCR, TCRdb reprocessed the public reads and kept productive beta chains. Each CDR3 protein appears once, grouped with its most common genes and DNA. The sample table contains 700,000 to 950,000 distinct CDR3 sequences; only one count was recorded for 16% of them. The ten biggest clones cover approximately 5% of the sample.

Remarks on this clonotype: Its antigen is currently not known. No qualities accompany the bases; no much larger clone lies one base away.

V sheds 5 bases and J sheds 0 bases, leaving 9 bases between their ends. From the germline V gene, CDR1 is SGHRS and CDR2 is YFSETQ. The CDR3 runs 13 amino acids, cysteine and phenylalanine included. Only the CDR3 DNA stays, 39 bases, in frame from base 1. This receptor was obtained from a male patient younger than 18 who had a stem cell transplant for acute lymphoblastic leukemia, so the T cells may come from the graft donor. The V and J genes are TRBV5-1 and TRBJ2-7; the D gene identity is not certain. The material was PBMCs, mostly from graft donor cells, obtained 360 days after TCRalphabeta/CD19-depleted stem cell transplant. The CDR3 is CASSPASSYEQYF. At the DNA level, the sequence is TGCGCCAGCAGTCCAGCCAGCTCCTACGAGCAGTACTTC.